Shown below are 27 T cell receptor beta chains from a single sample sequenced in a study of blood T cell repertoires in COVID-19. Produced via immunoSEQ multiplex PCR; TCRdb's table is partial and in-frame only. The repertoire consists of 150,000 or so clones, with 90% occurring once and the leading ten covering 0.5% to 0.65%. The specimen was peripheral blood. Receptors were obtained from a man aged 50 to 60 with acute or convalescent COVID-19.

The genes are TRBV5-4 and TRBJ2-3, with 10 nucleotides matching TRBD2. Germline V gene sequence: CDR1 SGHNT, CDR2 YYREEE (reference sequence). This CDR3 is 17 amino acids long. The junction had 11 bases not matched to a gene; V was cut back by 4 bases and J by 3 bases. The CDR3 DNA sequence: TGTGCCAGCAGCCAGGGACTAGCGACTCTTGGAACAGATACGCAGTATTTT. Translation gives CASSQGLATLGTDTQYF.

V usage is TRBV4-2 and J usage is TRBJ2-2, with no clear D. CDR1 and CDR2 from the germline V gene are LGHNA and YNFKEQ. V lost 0 bases and J lost 5, with 16 bases in between. The CDR3 consists of 17 residues. The CDR3 DNA reads TGTGCCAGCAGCCAAGAGGTCCTATTTTCATCGACCGGGGAGCTGTTTTTT. Its protein product is CASSQEVLFSSTGELFF.

The V gene is TRBV19, the J gene TRBJ1-5; D unresolved. In germline, CDR1 is LNHDA, CDR2 SQIVND (reference sequence). With 4 bases removed from V and 7 bases from J, the gap between germline ends came to 8 bases. There are 12 residues in the CDR3. The CDR3 spells CASSTPRQPQHF. In DNA form, the CDR3 reads TGTGCCAGTAGTACCCCCCGGCAGCCCCAGCATTTT.

This chain joins TRBV4-2 and TRBJ2-1, with 7 bases aligning to TRBD1. The germline CDR1 and CDR2 sequences are LGHNA and YNFKEQ. J was trimmed by 5 bases and V by 1 base; bases with no gene match: 5. This CDR3 has 15 residues. This chain's CDR3 is CASSQVWDSNNEQFF. In DNA form, the CDR3 reads TGTGCCAGCAGCCAAGTTTGGGACAGCAACAATGAGCAGTTCTTC.

This clone turned up a few times. The V and J genes are TRBV7-9 and TRBJ1-2; D perhaps matches TRBD1 (5 bases). The germline V gene encodes CDR1 SEHNR and CDR2 FQNEAQ (reference sequence). Trimming pared 1 base from V and 8 bases from J, leaving 17 bases between. The CDR3 loop spans 15 amino acids. DNA for the CDR3: TGTGCCAGCAGCTTAGTTTTGGGGCCAACGGAGGGCTACACCTTC. This sequence encodes CASSLVLGPTEGYTF.

The rearrangement joins TRBV10-3 to TRBJ1-1, with D possibly TRBD1 on 5 matching bases. The length of the CDR3 is 14 residues. CDR1 and CDR2 from the germline V gene are ENHRY and SYGVKD. The V gene lost 6 bases and the J gene lost 1 base, with 12 bases spanning the gap. CDR3 DNA: TGTGCCATCAGAGAAGCCCAGGGGAACACTGAAGCTTTCTTT. It translates to CAIREAQGNTEAFF.

The chain couples TRBV24-1 to TRBJ2-2, with TRBD2 matching 10 bases. Trimming cost V 6 bases and J 3 bases; bases outside gene matches: 3. CDR3 length: 15 residues. Germline V gives CDR1 KGHDR, CDR2 SFDVKD. As DNA, the CDR3 is TGTGCCACCAGTCACGGACTAGCGGACACCGGGGAGCTGTTTTTT. Translated, it gives CATSHGLADTGELFF.

This rearrangement joins TRBV5-1 to TRBJ2-3; 8 positions match TRBD1. CDR1 and CDR2 from the germline V gene are SGHRS and YFSETQ. Losses at the gene ends were 1 base for V and 4 bases for J; bases not matched to a gene: 5. This CDR3 spans 15 amino acids. The CDR3 reads CASSLQGAGSDTQYF. CDR3 DNA sequence: TGCGCCAGCAGCTTGCAGGGGGCGGGGTCAGATACGCAGTATTTT.

CDR3 region: CASSSGADETQYF. In DNA, the CDR3 is TGTGCCAGCAGCAGCGGGGCAGATGAGACCCAGTACTTC. The rearrangement links TRBV28 to TRBJ2-5, with 7 bases fitting TRBD2. The CDR3 loop spans 13 amino acids. The ends lost 6 bases at V and 5 bases at J; junction bases unmatched: 6. CDR1 and CDR2 (germline): MDHEN, SYDVKM.

V gene TRBV27 combines with J gene TRBJ2-5, with 9 bases that match TRBD1. The trim removed 3 bases at V and 5 bases at J, leaving 7 bases unmatched. CDR1 and CDR2 (germline): MNHEY, SMNVEV (reference sequence). The CDR3 is made up of 15 amino acids. DNA of the CDR3: TGTGCCAGCAGTTTCCGGGACAGGGCGGGGGAGACCCAGTACTTC. Translated, it gives CASSFRDRAGETQYF.

The chain employs TRBV15 and TRBJ1-3; perhaps TRBD1 as D (5 bases). The CDR3 runs 17 residues. The V end was cut by 3 bases, the J end by 0 bases, with 15 bases between. Per germline, CDR1 LNHNV and CDR2 YYDKDF (reference sequence). The CDR3 loop reads CATSRALDISSGNTIYF. DNA for the CDR3: TGTGCCACCAGCAGGGCTCTGGACATCAGCTCTGGAAACACCATATATTTT.

This chain links TRBV2 with TRBJ2-5; D unclear. The germline CDR1 and CDR2 sequences are SNHLY and FYNNEI. This CDR3 comprises 11 residues. V was trimmed by 8 bases and J by 5 bases, leaving 9 bases between them. This CDR3 is CASLIGETQYF. In DNA form, the CDR3 reads TGTGCCAGCCTGATCGGGGAGACCCAGTACTTC.

V gene TRBV6-6 combines with J gene TRBJ1-5; 9 bases map to TRBD1. Germline CDR1 and CDR2: MNHNY and SVGAGI (reference sequence). The J segment lost 4 bases and the V segment lost 6 bases, leaving 7 bases of the junction unmatched. This CDR3 comprises 15 residues. CDR3 in amino acids: CASSTGTGLNQPQHF. The DNA of the CDR3 is TGTGCCAGCAGCACCGGGACAGGGTTAAATCAGCCCCAGCATTTT.

V gene TRBV4-1 combines with J gene TRBJ2-5, with TRBD1 as a possible D gene (7 bases). Germline lookup yields CDR1 MGHRA and CDR2 YSYEKL. The CDR3 has 16 residues. Trimming cost V 3 bases and J 5 bases, with 19 bases left between them. Here the CDR3 reads CASSQWGTDAGETQYF. As DNA, the CDR3 is TGCGCCAGCAGCCAGTGGGGGACAGACGCGGGGGAGACCCAGTACTTC.

V usage is TRBV19 and J usage is TRBJ1-2, with D possibly being TRBD1 (6 bases). Germline V lookup: CDR1 LNHDA, CDR2 SQIVND (reference sequence). V was pared by 3 bases and J by 2 bases, with 19 bases between. The CDR3 runs 17 residues. The CDR3 loop is CASSIKGPSGGNYGYTF. Here the CDR3 DNA reads TGTGCCAGTAGTATTAAGGGGCCCTCTGGGGGCAACTATGGCTACACCTTC.

The J gene is TRBJ2-2, the V gene TRBV18; D perhaps matches TRBD1 (6 bases). V lost 3 bases and J 2 bases, leaving 13 bases between the germline ends. Per the germline V gene, CDR1 is KGHSH and CDR2 is LQKENI. This CDR3 is built from 16 residues. CDR3 loop: CASSPSRTANTGELFF. The DNA of the CDR3 is TGTGCCAGCTCACCTTCTAGGACAGCAAACACCGGGGAGCTGTTTTTT.

J is TRBJ2-2 and V is TRBV24-1, with 8 positions matching TRBD1. The CDR3 sequence is 16 residues long. Germline V gene sequence: CDR1 KGHDR, CDR2 SFDVKD. V trimming: 4 bases; J trimming: 3 bases; junction bases outside the gene matches: 6. In DNA form, the CDR3 reads TGTGCCACCAGTGACCGCCCAGGGGGCCACACCGGGGAGCTGTTTTTT. Its protein is CATSDRPGGHTGELFF.

The V gene is TRBV21-1, the J gene TRBJ1-3; TRBD1 is taken as the D call from the table, unchecked against the DNA. TRBV21-1 is designated a pseudogene. The CDR3 is 14 residues long. CDR3 region: CATRSGTGRNTIYF. DNA of the CDR3: TGTGCCACCAGATCCGGGACAGGAAGAAACACCATATATTTT.

V is TRBV28 and J is TRBJ1-5; a weak D match, TRBD1 (6 bases). There are 13 residues in the CDR3. V lost 6 bases, J lost 4 bases, and 10 bases lay in between. Germline loops: CDR1 MDHEN, CDR2 SYDVKM. The DNA of the CDR3 is TGTGCCAGCAGAGGCAGGGGTAATCAGCCCCAGCATTTT. Translated: CASRGRGNQPQHF.

CDR3 amino acids: CASSLVLAGPNTGELFF. DNA of the CDR3: TGTGCCAGCAGCTTAGTGCTAGCGGGACCGAACACCGGGGAGCTGTTTTTT. The rearrangement uses TRBV7-8 and TRBJ2-2, with 9 nucleotides matching TRBD2. CDR3 size: 17 residues. Germline V gene data show CDR1 as SGHVS and CDR2 as FQNEAQ. Germline trimming cut 1 base from V and 0 bases from J; bases unmatched to any gene: 3. The variable domain in full, completed from reference TRBV7-8 and TRBJ2-2, reads GAGVSQSPRYKVAKRGQDVALRCDPISGHVSLFWYQQALGQGPEFLTYFQNEAQLDKSGLPSDRFFAERPEGSVSTLKIQRTQQEDSAVYLCASSLVLAGPNTGELFFGEGSRLTVL.

V is TRBV11-1 and J is TRBJ2-7, with D maybe TRBD1 (6 bases). The CDR3 totals 12 residues. Germline V CDR1 and CDR2: SGHAT, FQDESV (reference sequence). Trimming pared 6 bases from V and 5 bases from J, leaving 11 bases between. The CDR3 DNA reads as TGTGCCAGCAGTTACAGGGACCACGAGCAGTACTTC. It encodes CASSYRDHEQYF.

The chain employs TRBV18 and TRBJ2-5; the match to TRBD2 covers 10 bases. Germline CDR1 reads KGHSH; CDR2 reads LQKENI. V was clipped by 6 bases and J by 3 bases; unmatched bases: 13. The length of the CDR3 is 17 residues. The CDR3 loop is CASSQQLGLAGEETQYF. For the CDR3, the DNA is TGTGCCAGCTCCCAACAGTTAGGGCTAGCGGGAGAAGAGACCCAGTACTTC.

The chain joins TRBV30 to TRBJ1-4; D unclear. Per the germline V gene, CDR1 is GTSNPN and CDR2 is SVGIG (reference sequence). With 0 bases removed from V and 8 bases from J, the gap between germline ends came to 13 bases. The CDR3 totals 14 residues. CDR3 sequence: CAWSVRDLKEKLFF. The CDR3 nucleotides are TGTGCCTGGAGTGTACGAGATCTAAAAGAAAAACTGTTTTTT.

This clone was counted between two and nine times. J is TRBJ2-1 and V is TRBV19, with 7 bases identical to TRBD2. The J segment lost 8 bases and the V segment lost 5 bases, leaving 6 bases of the junction unmatched. Germline lookup yields CDR1 LNHDA and CDR2 SQIVND (reference sequence). The CDR3 sequence is 13 residues long. CDR3 sequence reads: CASSLTSADEQFF. In nucleotides, the CDR3 is TGTGCCAGTAGTTTAACTAGCGCCGATGAGCAGTTCTTC. Based on the CDR3 plus reference TRBV19 and TRBJ2-1, the full variable domain is DGGITQSPKYLFRKEGQNVTLSCEQNLNHDAMYWYRQDPGQGLRLIYYSQIVNDFQKGDIAEGYSVSREKKESFPLTVTSAQKNPTAFYLCASSLTSADEQFFGPGTRLTVL.

J is TRBJ2-1 and V is TRBV10-3; the match to TRBD1 covers 7 bases. CDR1 and CDR2 (germline): ENHRY, SYGVKD. V dropped 4 bases and J dropped 3; count of bases not matched to a gene: 0. This CDR3 is built from 13 residues. The DNA for the CDR3 is TGTGCCATCAGTGGGACAGGCTACAATGAGCAGTTCTTC. Encoded protein: CAISGTGYNEQFF.

The chain recombines TRBV11-2 with TRBJ2-5; 10 bases map to TRBD2. Germline values: CDR1 SGHAT, CDR2 FQNNGV. This CDR3 region has 16 residues. The junction had 8 bases not matched to a gene; V was cut back by 0 bases and J by 7 bases. The CDR3 here is CASSLDRASGSRTQYF. The CDR3 DNA is TGTGCCAGCAGCTTAGATCGGGCTAGCGGGAGTCGGACCCAGTACTTC.

V and J are TRBV6-6 and TRBJ1-2; 7 bases are shared with TRBD1. Germline V gene sequence: CDR1 MNHNY, CDR2 SVGAGI (reference sequence). With V trimmed by 5 bases and J by 8 bases, 8 bases remained unmatched. This CDR3 is 13 amino acids long. The CDR3 sequence is CASSHGQGGGYTF. The CDR3 DNA is TGTGCCAGCAGTCACGGGCAGGGGGGCGGCTACACCTTC.